The 8 T cell receptor beta chains below were found in one sample sequenced in a study of T cell responses to AZD1222 COVID-19 vaccine. TCRdb keeps only in-frame clones here, not all; method: immunoSEQ multiplex PCR. The data show about 100,000 clones, roughly 85% seen once. The sample here was peripheral blood, taken 28 days after the second AZD1222 dose. The receptor source for this set is an adult who received the AZD1222 COVID-19 vaccine.

The chain recombines TRBV6-1 with TRBJ2-1; possible D gene TRBD1, 5 bases. Germline CDR1 reads MNHNS; CDR2 reads SASEGT. The CDR3 has 16 amino acids. V was clipped by 2 bases and J by 0 bases, with 11 bases between them. The CDR3 is CASSESQGFSYNEQFF. CDR3 DNA sequence: TGTGCCAGCAGTGAATCCCAGGGCTTCTCCTACAATGAGCAGTTCTTC.

This chain connects TRBV2 to TRBJ2-1; 10 bases fit TRBD2. The V and J ends lost 7 bases and 4 bases, in that order; junction bases with no gene match: 10. The CDR3 covers 16 residues. CDR1 is SNHLY, CDR2 FYNNEI, per germline. CDR3 nucleotides: TGTGCCAGCAAAGCCCAGCGGGGGGGCGATTACAATGAGCAGTTCTTC. Translation: CASKAQRGGDYNEQFF.

This chain joins TRBV3-1 (or the pseudogene TRBV3-2) and TRBJ2-1, with D possibly matching TRBD2 (5 bases). Trimming shortened V by 4 bases and J by 3 bases, and 16 bases separated the two germline ends. Germline CDR1 reads LGHDT; CDR2 reads YNNKEL (reference sequence). The CDR3 is 16 residues long. CDR3 residues: CASSPRTSGIYNEQFF. The CDR3 region has the DNA TGTGCCAGCAGCCCCCGGACCAGCGGAATCTACAATGAGCAGTTCTTC.

The chain is built from TRBV11-2 and TRBJ2-7, with D possibly matching TRBD2 (5 bases). V lost 0 bases to trimming and J lost 5 bases, with 5 bases between them. CDR3 length: 12 amino acids. CDR1 is SGHAT, CDR2 FQNNGV, per germline. The CDR3 here is CASSLEGDEQYF. CDR3 sequence (DNA): TGTGCCAGCAGCTTAGAGGGAGACGAGCAGTACTTC.

J is TRBJ2-3 and V is TRBV11-2; a possible D gene is TRBD1 (5 bases). This CDR3 spans 14 amino acids. CDR1 is SGHAT and CDR2 is FQNNGV in the germline V gene. Trimming stripped 5 bases from V and 1 base from J, with 10 bases between. The CDR3 sequence: CASSLLGGTDTQYF. CDR3 nucleotide sequence: TGTGCCAGCAGCCTCTTAGGGGGCACAGATACGCAGTATTTT.

This clone was seen more than once but under ten times. V and J are TRBV5-1 and TRBJ2-1; D perhaps matches TRBD1 (6 bases). The V gene lost 0 bases and the J gene lost 9 bases, with 16 bases spanning the gap. The CDR3 extends over 15 amino acids. Germline CDR1 is SGHRS and CDR2 is YFSETQ. The CDR3 loop is CASSLGPGTGPEQFF. The CDR3 coding sequence is TGCGCCAGCAGCTTGGGTCCAGGTACAGGGCCTGAGCAGTTCTTC.

The V call is TRBV9, the J call TRBJ2-1; D is possibly TRBD2 (6 bases). V was shortened by 3 bases and J by 4 bases, with 8 bases between the two germline ends. Germline V lookup: CDR1 SGDLS, CDR2 YYNGEE. The CDR3 has 13 residues. The CDR3 loop reads CASSAAGYNEQFF. CDR3 sequence (DNA): TGTGCCAGCAGCGCAGCGGGTTACAATGAGCAGTTCTTC.

V gene TRBV2 combines with J gene TRBJ1-6, with 7 bases identical to TRBD1. With 8 bases clipped from V and 7 bases from J, the junction kept 14 bases outside the gene matches. The germline V gene encodes CDR1 SNHLY and CDR2 FYNNEI. This CDR3 is 16 amino acids long. The CDR3 region has the DNA TGTGCCAGCCGGGACAGAAGAACCCTAATGAATTCACCCCTCCACTTT. Encoded protein: CASRDRRTLMNSPLHF.